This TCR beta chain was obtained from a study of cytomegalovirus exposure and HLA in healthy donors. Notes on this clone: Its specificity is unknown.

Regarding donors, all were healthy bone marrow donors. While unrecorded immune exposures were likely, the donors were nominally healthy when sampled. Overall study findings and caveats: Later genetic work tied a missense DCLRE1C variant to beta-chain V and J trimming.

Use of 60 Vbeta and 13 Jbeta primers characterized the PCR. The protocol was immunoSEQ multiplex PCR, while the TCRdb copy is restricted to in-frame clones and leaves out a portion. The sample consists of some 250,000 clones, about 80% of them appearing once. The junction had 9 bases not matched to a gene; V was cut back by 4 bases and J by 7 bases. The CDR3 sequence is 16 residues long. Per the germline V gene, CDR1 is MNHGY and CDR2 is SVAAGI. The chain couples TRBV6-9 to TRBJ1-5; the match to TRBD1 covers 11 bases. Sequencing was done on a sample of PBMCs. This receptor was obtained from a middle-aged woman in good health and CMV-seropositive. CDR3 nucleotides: TGTGCCAGCAGTTTAGGACAGGGGGCTGGAGGACAGCCCCAGCATTTT. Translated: CASSLGQGAGGQPQHF.